The entry that follows covers one T cell receptor (beta chain) sequence. This clonotype has at least ten counts. Its antigen remains unidentified. No base quality information exists; no much larger clone differs at one position. These data are taken from a study of spatial heterogeneity in lung cancer (dated by TCRdb to between 2019 and 2020). In terms of the full investigation: Beta-chain transcripts were consistently detected in greater numbers than alpha-chain transcripts, which likely reflects a higher abundance of beta-chain transcripts. In non-small cell lung cancer, the study made a quantitative comparison of TCR alpha and beta repertoires among multiple tumor regions, matched nontumor lung and blood. In the raw uncorrected reads, each unique combination of TCR and UMI appeared more than ten times on average. Both alpha and beta chains were TCR-sequenced in samples taken at surgery, namely 220 tumor regions, approximately 66 matched nontumor lung samples and 55 to 60 PBMC samples. Nonsynonymous mutation counts, determined by whole-exome sequencing of tumor tissue, were related to TCR repertoire features.

Read against the paper, the sample's time point label means: sample taken at primary tumor resection. Samples were obtained from 72 patients with early-stage, untreated non-small cell lung cancer from the lung TRACERx cohort. Whole RNA extracted from tumor and nontumor lung tissue, or from cryopreserved PBMC samples, was used for TCR sequencing without cell sorting. Only patients with enough RNA available from two or more tumor regions were chosen for TCR sequencing. Library construction relied on 5' RACE. Sequenced on a NextSeq 500. In the TCR library protocol, a unique molecular identifier was attached to each TCR cDNA molecule so that PCR and sequencing errors could be corrected. The authors' pipeline ran thus. Decombinator tools were used for TCR identification, UMI-based error correction and CDR3 extraction. Expanded TCRs were defined as those above a frequency of 2 per 1,000, corresponding to the top 1% of the tumor frequency distribution. Renyi diversity was computed with the R vegan package after each repertoire had been subsampled 100 times to 5,000 TCRs. CDR3 similarity networks were built from amino acid triplet string-kernel similarity, connecting CDR3s with pairwise similarity above 0.82. TCRdb passed the public sequencing reads through fastp at Q25 and MiXCR, retaining productive beta sequences. For every CDR3 protein sequence, its rows merge into one entry that carries the most common genes and DNA. Clone size and V and J calls follow TCRdb, not the original study. The sample yields tens of thousands of distinct CDR3 sequences; 7% were counted once. Of the sample, roughly an eighth falls within the top ten clones.

Reading from cysteine to phenylalanine, the CDR3 counts 13 amino acids. Only the CDR3 DNA is retained, 39 bases long and in frame from the first base. As encoded in the germline V gene, CDR1 is KGHSH while CDR2 is LQKENI. V is cut by 0 bases and J by 2 bases, and the space between the germline ends is 5 bases. Overall results and qualifications from the work: Additional single-cell paired TCR alpha and beta sequencing was considered necessary to confirm, at a functional level, the hypothesis that regional TCRs recognize regional mutations. Ubiquitous expanded tumor TCRs showed up in blood more often at tumor resection than at routine follow-up.

Sequences were derived from PBMCs, sampled at surgery. The receptor comes from a male donor with early-stage non-small cell lung cancer. The rearrangement combines TRBV18 with TRBJ2-7, with the D segment identity uncertain. The CDR3 amino acid sequence is: CASSPPVTYEQYF. The nucleotide sequence is TGTGCCAGCTCACCACCAGTTACCTACGAGCAGTACTTC.